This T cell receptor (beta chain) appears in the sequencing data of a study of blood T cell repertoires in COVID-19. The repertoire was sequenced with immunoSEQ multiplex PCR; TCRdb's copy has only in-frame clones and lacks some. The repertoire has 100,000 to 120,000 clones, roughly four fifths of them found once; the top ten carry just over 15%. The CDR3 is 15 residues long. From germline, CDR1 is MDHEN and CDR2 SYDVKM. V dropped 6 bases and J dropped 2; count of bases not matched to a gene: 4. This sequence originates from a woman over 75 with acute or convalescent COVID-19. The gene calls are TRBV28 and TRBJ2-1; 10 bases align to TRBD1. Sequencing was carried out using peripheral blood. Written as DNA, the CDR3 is TGTGCCAGCAGCTGGGGGACAGGGGCCTACAATGAGCAGTTCTTC. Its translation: CASSWGTGAYNEQFF. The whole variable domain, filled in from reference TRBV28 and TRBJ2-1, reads DVKVTQSSRYLVKRTGEKVFLECVQDMDHENMFWYRQDPGLGLRLIYFSYDVKMKEKGDIPEGYSVSREKKERFSLILESASTNQTSMYLCASSWGTGAYNEQFFGPGTRLTVL.